These 17 T cell receptor beta chains came from one sample sequenced in a study of T-cell reconstitution after alpha-beta-depleted transplantation in children. Preparation of the TCRbeta library involved a method that used unique molecular identifiers. TCRdb re-derived calls from the PCR reads in MiXCR, one entry per CDR3 protein. The profile shows a few hundred thousand distinct CDR3 sequences, 10% of them singletons. Sequences were derived from PBMCs from the stem cell graft donor, sampled from the stem cell graft. These receptors all stem from a human donor who donated a stem cell graft to a child with acute lymphoblastic leukemia.

The chain links TRBV7-2 to TRBJ2-3; 10 bases map to TRBD2. The CDR3 runs 16 residues. Germline V gives CDR1 SGHTA, CDR2 FQGNSA. V trimming: 2 bases; J trimming: 0 bases; junction bases outside the gene matches: 2. CDR3 sequence reads: CASSLTSGESTDTQYF. The CDR3 region has the DNA TGTGCCAGCAGCTTAACTAGCGGGGAAAGCACAGATACGCAGTATTTT.

In regard to this clonotype: The junction differs from germline at one of its ends, possibly a read error. The V call is TRBV20-1, the J call TRBJ2-5; maybe TRBD1 (5 bases). The CDR3 runs 15 residues. Germline loops: CDR1 DFQATT, CDR2 SNEGSKA (reference sequence). CDR3 in amino acids: CCASGPSTHRETQYF. The CDR3 nucleotides are TGCTGTGCTAGTGGCCCCAGCACGCACAGGGAGACCCAGTACTTC.

This clonotype came up a few times. V is TRBV4-1 and J is TRBJ2-3, with D uncertain. Germline loops: CDR1 MGHRA, CDR2 YSYEKL. V lost 0 bases to trimming and J lost 6 bases, with 7 bases between them. The CDR3 spans 13 residues. Written as DNA, the CDR3 is TGCGCCAGCAGCCAAGATAACAAGGATACGCAGTATTTT. It translates to CASSQDNKDTQYF.

The table lists this clonotype with many counts. The chain employs TRBV29-1 and TRBJ2-3; D perhaps matches TRBD2 (5 bases). Germline-derived CDR1 and CDR2 are SQVTM and ANQGSEA. V gave up 2 bases and J gave up 3 bases, with 15 bases separating them. The CDR3 length is 15 residues. The DNA for the CDR3 is TGCAGCGTTGAACAGAGGGCCGGCCGGACAGATACGCAGTATTTT. Translation: CSVEQRAGRTDTQYF.

The chain couples TRBV11-2 to TRBJ2-2; 8 positions match TRBD2. This CDR3 spans 17 amino acids. CDR1 and CDR2 (germline): SGHAT, FQNNGV. J was trimmed by 0 bases and V by 3 bases; bases with no gene match: 6. The CDR3 nucleotides read TGTGCCAGCAGCTTTGGACTAGCCTACGCGAACACCGGGGAGCTGTTTTTT. Its translation: CASSFGLAYANTGELFF.

At least ten counts were recorded for this clonotype. This chain uses TRBV7-9 with TRBJ2-1, with 7 bases fitting TRBD1. CDR1 and CDR2 from the germline V gene are SEHNR and FQNEAQ (reference sequence). The CDR3 extends over 15 amino acids. V trimming: 5 bases; J trimming: 5 bases; junction bases outside the gene matches: 9. The CDR3 DNA follows: TGTGCCAGCAGCCGCAGGACAGGATTCGACAATGAGCAGTTCTTC. Protein: CASSRRTGFDNEQFF. Full variable domain (outside the CDR3, taken from reference TRBV7-9 and TRBJ2-1): DTGVSQNPRHKITKRGQNVTFRCDPISEHNRLYWYRQTLGQGPEFLTYFQNEAQLEKSRLLSDRFSAERPKGSFSTLEIQRTEQGDSAMYLCASSRRTGFDNEQFFGPGTRLTVL.

This clonotype was counted only a few times. The chain links TRBV7-9 to TRBJ2-5; 7 bases align to TRBD2. Losses at the gene ends were 1 base for V and 5 bases for J; bases not matched to a gene: 13. The germline V gene encodes CDR1 SEHNR and CDR2 FQNEAQ (reference sequence). The CDR3 is made up of 17 amino acids. CDR3 sequence reads: CASSLGVETLGGETQYF. The CDR3 DNA reads as TGTGCCAGCAGCTTAGGGGTAGAGACGCTGGGGGGGGAGACCCAGTACTTC.

This clonotype was detected ten times or more. The V and J genes are TRBV5-1 and TRBJ1-2; D unresolved. V was clipped by 4 bases and J by 5 bases, with 12 bases between them. Germline V gives CDR1 SGHRS, CDR2 YFSETQ. The length of the CDR3 is 13 residues. CDR3 in amino acids: CASSLGRNYGYTF. CDR3 in DNA: TGCGCCAGCAGCCTTGGACGGAATTATGGCTACACCTTC.

The V call is TRBV14, the J call TRBJ2-3; 7 bases map to TRBD1. CDR1 is SGHDN, CDR2 FVKESK, per germline. V was clipped by 4 bases and J by 2 bases; unmatched bases: 9. This CDR3 has 16 amino acids. The CDR3 is CASSPLGQRNTDTQYF. In nucleotides, the CDR3 is TGTGCCAGCAGCCCATTGGGACAGCGGAACACAGATACGCAGTATTTT.

In this sample, this clonotype turned up many times. The V and J genes are TRBV20-1 and TRBJ2-2; no reliable D call. The V and J ends lost 7 bases and 3 bases respectively, with 12 bases between them. This CDR3 spans 13 amino acids. Germline V gives CDR1 DFQATT, CDR2 SNEGSKA (reference sequence). CDR3 bases: TGCAGTGTATCGGCAGTGGACACCGGGGAGCTGTTTTTT. Amino acids: CSVSAVDTGELFF.

This clonotype came up many times. J is TRBJ2-1 and V is TRBV7-2; 12 nucleotides match TRBD2. CDR1 is SGHTA, CDR2 FQGNSA, per germline. Trimming at V came to 2 bases and at J to 9 bases, leaving 11 bases not matched to a gene. CDR3 length: 17 amino acids. The CDR3 nucleotides are TGTGCCAGCAGCTTATTCCCCCCTAGCGGGAGGGCCATTGAGCAGTTCTTC. It is translated as CASSLFPPSGRAIEQFF.

This clonotype was observed a handful of times. The chain joins TRBV7-9 to TRBJ2-7, with D hard to call. V was pared by 7 bases and J by 0 bases, with 7 bases between. The CDR3 is 12 amino acids. CDR1 is SEHNR, CDR2 FQNEAQ, per germline (reference sequence). CDR3 sequence (DNA): TGTGCCAGCAAGACGGTCTCCTACGAGCAGTACTTC. Encoded protein: CASKTVSYEQYF.

This clonotype was seen only a few times. The chain employs TRBV20-1 and TRBJ2-5, with 8 bases matching TRBD1. Germline trimming cut 1 base from V and 5 bases from J; bases unmatched to any gene: 6. Germline V gene sequence: CDR1 DFQATT, CDR2 SNEGSKA (reference sequence). This CDR3 is built from 14 residues. CDR3: CSARVNRGAETQYF. For the CDR3, the DNA is TGCAGTGCTAGAGTGAACAGGGGGGCCGAGACCCAGTACTTC.

The table lists this clonotype with a few counts. The chain links TRBV12-3 or TRBV12-4 to TRBJ1-4; D is unresolved. The CDR3 is 13 amino acids. The V gene lost 6 bases and the J gene lost 8 bases, with 13 bases spanning the gap. In nucleotides, the CDR3 is TGTGCCAGCAGGAGGGTAGTTAAAGAAAAACTGTTTTTT. Protein sequence: CASRRVVKEKLFF.

This clonotype was recorded many times. The V and J genes are TRBV5-1 and TRBJ2-7, with 9 bases identical to TRBD1. The V segment lost 5 bases and the J segment 5 bases; nucleotides outside the gene matches: 8. The CDR3 sequence is 14 residues long. Germline V lookup: CDR1 SGHRS, CDR2 YFSETQ. In DNA, the CDR3 is TGCGCCAGCAGTACCGGGACAGGGCACCACGAGCAGTACTTC. It is translated as CASSTGTGHHEQYF.

This clonotype occurred many times. The V gene is TRBV10-3, the J gene TRBJ2-7; 12 bases fit TRBD2. Germline V CDR1 and CDR2: ENHRY, SYGVKD. V shed 5 bases and J 7 bases; nucleotides not matched to a gene: 6. This CDR3 region has 14 residues. For the CDR3, the DNA is TGTGCCATCAGTACACTAGCGGGAGGTGGTGAGCAGTACTTC. It codes for CAISTLAGGGEQYF.

In its sample, this clonotype was seen a few times. V gene TRBV7-2 combines with J gene TRBJ2-4; D possibly corresponds to TRBD2 (5 bases). The CDR3 is 15 residues long. Per the germline V gene, CDR1 is SGHTA and CDR2 is FQGNSA. V lost 5 bases and J lost 4, with 15 bases in between. This CDR3 reads CASSPVGRGKNIQYF. DNA of the CDR3: TGTGCCAGCAGCCCAGTAGGGAGAGGAAAAAACATTCAGTACTTC.